Below are 12 T cell receptor beta chains sequenced from a single sample in a study of T cell changes during pregnancy in multiple sclerosis. Clones were read by immunoSEQ multiplex PCR, and TCRdb kept only the in-frame ones, dropping some. This sample yields some 28,000 clones, of which over 85% are seen a single time; 0.6% to 0.9% belongs to the top ten. Sequenced material: CD4+ T cells from peripheral blood mononuclear cells, taken in the first trimester of pregnancy. The receptor set was obtained from a female donor with multiple sclerosis, enrolled in a pregnancy study.

The chain recombines TRBV11-3 with TRBJ2-1, with TRBD2 as a possible D gene (6 bases). There are 12 residues in the CDR3. The V gene's germline CDR1 is SGHNT and CDR2 YENEEA. Trimming took 4 bases from V and 10 from J, leaving 11 bases between them. The CDR3 DNA reads as TGTGCCAGCAGCTCGTCCCGGGGGGAGCAGTTCTTC. This gives the protein CASSSSRGEQFF.

This clone was recorded once. This chain uses TRBV7-2 with TRBJ2-3; D remains ambiguous. Germline values: CDR1 SGHTA, CDR2 FQGNSA. V lost 3 bases, J lost 1 base, and 5 bases lay in between. The CDR3 consists of 13 residues. CDR3 loop: CASSFEGTDTQYF. CDR3 nucleotide sequence: TGTGCCAGCAGCTTCGAGGGCACAGATACGCAGTATTTT.

This clone was seen a single time. The gene calls are TRBV6-1 and TRBJ1-1; TRBD1 matches at 12 bases. Germline assignment: CDR1 MNHNS and CDR2 SASEGT. With V trimmed by 5 bases and J by 7 bases, 8 bases remained unmatched. The CDR3 is made up of 15 amino acids. The CDR3 region is CASSSGTGGLGEAFF. CDR3 in DNA: TGTGCCAGCAGTAGTGGGACAGGGGGCTTGGGTGAAGCTTTCTTT.

J is TRBJ2-1 and V is TRBV19, with 9 positions matching TRBD2. V dropped 5 bases and J dropped 9; count of bases not matched to a gene: 8. CDR3 length: 14 residues. Germline assignment: CDR1 LNHDA and CDR2 SQIVND (reference sequence). CDR3 region: CASSWRGGLGEQFF. The CDR3 DNA follows: TGTGCCAGTAGTTGGCGGGGGGGCCTTGGTGAGCAGTTCTTC. Looking up the rest from reference TRBV19 and TRBJ2-1 gives the full variable domain: DGGITQSPKYLFRKEGQNVTLSCEQNLNHDAMYWYRQDPGQGLRLIYYSQIVNDFQKGDIAEGYSVSREKKESFPLTVTSAQKNPTAFYLCASSWRGGLGEQFFGPGTRLTVL.

This clone was picked up one time. This sequence joins TRBV6-5 and TRBJ2-3; 7 bases map to TRBD1. Germline CDR1 is MNHEY and CDR2 is SVGAGI. The CDR3 consists of 13 residues. After removal of 2 bases from V and 8 bases from J, the junction contained 4 bases not matched to a gene. The chain's CDR3 is CASSYDREGTQYF. CDR3 coding DNA: TGTGCCAGCAGTTACGACAGGGAAGGTACGCAGTATTTT.

The chain carries TRBV7-9 and TRBJ1-2; 12 bases are shared with TRBD1. This CDR3 contains 14 residues. V shed 5 bases and J 6 bases; nucleotides not matched to a gene: 4. Germline V gene sequence: CDR1 SEHNR, CDR2 FQNEAQ (reference sequence). CDR3 nucleotide sequence: TGTGCCAGCAGCACCGGGACAGGGGGCGATGGCTACACCTTC. Its protein is CASSTGTGGDGYTF.

This chain connects TRBV2 to TRBJ1-3, with D possibly being TRBD1 (5 bases). V was trimmed by 7 bases and J by 1 base, leaving 5 bases between them. This CDR3 comprises 12 residues. Looked up from germline, CDR1 is SNHLY and CDR2 is FYNNEI. CDR3 DNA sequence: TGTGCCAGCAAGGGGTCTGGAAACACCATATATTTT. It is translated as CASKGSGNTIYF.

V and J are TRBV9 and TRBJ2-3, with a tentative D call TRBD2 (5 bases). Trimming shortened V by 4 bases and J by 0 bases, and 9 bases separated the two germline ends. The germline CDR1 and CDR2 sequences are SGDLS and YYNGEE. The length of the CDR3 is 14 residues. CDR3 bases: TGTGCCAGCAGCCCCCGGACTAGCACAGATACGCAGTATTTT. This sequence encodes CASSPRTSTDTQYF.

The gene calls are TRBV7-8 and TRBJ1-1, with 7 bases fitting TRBD1. The CDR3 has 16 amino acids. Germline CDR1 is SGHVS and CDR2 is FQNEAQ. The V and J ends lost 0 bases and 1 base, in that order; junction bases with no gene match: 5. The CDR3 sequence: CASSLASTGRNTEAFF. The CDR3 DNA is TGTGCCAGCAGCTTAGCTTCGACAGGGAGGAACACTGAAGCTTTCTTT.

V gene TRBV2 combines with J gene TRBJ1-2; TRBD1 aligns across 7 bases. CDR1 is SNHLY, CDR2 FYNNEI, per germline. Trimming removed 5 bases from V and 7 bases from J; junction bases left unmatched: 7. This CDR3 contains 13 residues. CDR3 region: CASSRGQGGGYTF. CDR3 in DNA: TGTGCCAGCAGTCGCGGGCAGGGGGGTGGCTACACCTTC.

CDR3 residues: CASSSAGTAKEAQYF. The CDR3 bases are TGTGCCAGCAGCTCGGCGGGGACCGCGAAGGAGGCGCAGTATTTT. The rearrangement links TRBV5-4 to TRBJ2-3; possible D gene TRBD2, 6 bases. CDR1 is SGHNT and CDR2 is YYREEE in the germline V gene (reference sequence). V was clipped by 3 bases and J by 10 bases, with 21 bases between them. The CDR3 loop spans 15 amino acids.

The CDR3 region is CASSEYYSTAGEQETQYF. The CDR3 DNA reads TGTGCCAGCAGTGAATATTATAGCACAGCGGGTGAACAAGAGACCCAGTACTTC. The J gene is TRBJ2-5, the V gene TRBV25-1, with D perhaps TRBD2 (6 bases). In germline, CDR1 is MGHDK, CDR2 SYGVNS. The CDR3 spans 18 residues. V was cut by 0 bases and J by 2 bases, with 19 bases left in between. Complete variable domain (other parts from reference TRBV25-1 and TRBJ2-5): EADIYQTPRYLVIGTGKKITLECSQTMGHDKMYWYQQDPGMELHLIHYSYGVNSTEKGDLSSESTVSRIRTEHFPLTLESARPSHTSQYLCASSEYYSTAGEQETQYFGPGTRLLVL.